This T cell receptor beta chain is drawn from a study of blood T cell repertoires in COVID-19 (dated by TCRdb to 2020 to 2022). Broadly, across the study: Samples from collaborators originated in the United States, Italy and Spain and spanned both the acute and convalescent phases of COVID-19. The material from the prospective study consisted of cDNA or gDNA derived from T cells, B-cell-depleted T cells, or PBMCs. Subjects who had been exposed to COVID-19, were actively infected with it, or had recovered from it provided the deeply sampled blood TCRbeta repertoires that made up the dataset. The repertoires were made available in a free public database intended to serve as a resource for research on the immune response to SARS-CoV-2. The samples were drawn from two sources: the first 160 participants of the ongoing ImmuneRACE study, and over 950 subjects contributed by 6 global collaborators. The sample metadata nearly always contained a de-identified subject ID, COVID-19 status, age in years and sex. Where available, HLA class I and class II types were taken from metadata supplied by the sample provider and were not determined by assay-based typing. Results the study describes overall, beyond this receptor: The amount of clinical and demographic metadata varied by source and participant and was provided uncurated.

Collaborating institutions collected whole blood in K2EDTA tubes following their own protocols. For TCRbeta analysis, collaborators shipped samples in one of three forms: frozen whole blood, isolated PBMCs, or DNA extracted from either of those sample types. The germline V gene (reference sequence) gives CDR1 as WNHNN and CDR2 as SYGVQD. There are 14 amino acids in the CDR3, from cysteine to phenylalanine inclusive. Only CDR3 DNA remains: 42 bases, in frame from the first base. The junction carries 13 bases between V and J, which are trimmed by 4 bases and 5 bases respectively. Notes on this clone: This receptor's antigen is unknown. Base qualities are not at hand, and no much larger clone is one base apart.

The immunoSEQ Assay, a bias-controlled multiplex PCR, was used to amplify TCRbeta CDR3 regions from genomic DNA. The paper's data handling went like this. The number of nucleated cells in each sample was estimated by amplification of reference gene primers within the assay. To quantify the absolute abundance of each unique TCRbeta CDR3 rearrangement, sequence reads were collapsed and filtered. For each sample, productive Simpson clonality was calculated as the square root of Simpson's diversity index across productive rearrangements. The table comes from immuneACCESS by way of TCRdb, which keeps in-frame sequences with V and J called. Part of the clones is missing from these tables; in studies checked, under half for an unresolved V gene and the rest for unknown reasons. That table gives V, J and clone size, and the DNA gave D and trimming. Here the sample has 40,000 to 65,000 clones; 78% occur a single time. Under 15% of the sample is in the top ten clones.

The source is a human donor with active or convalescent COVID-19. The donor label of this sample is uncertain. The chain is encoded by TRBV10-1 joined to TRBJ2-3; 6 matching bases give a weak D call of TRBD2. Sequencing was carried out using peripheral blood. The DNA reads TGCGCCAGCAGTGGGGGGGTAGGAGGAGATACGCAGTATTTT. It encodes CASSGGVGGDTQYF.